This record covers a single T cell receptor (beta chain). The germline gives CDR1 SNHLY, CDR2 FYNNEI. CDR3 length equals 17 residues. V lost 7 bases and J lost 0; bases outside the gene matches: 14. This sample was taken from a study of T cell responses to AZD1222 COVID-19 vaccine. Profiling relied on immunoSEQ multiplex PCR, and the TCRdb table lists in-frame clones only, not all of them. The table includes 130,000 or so clones, 85% to 90% detected once. The source is an adult in good health. The gene calls are TRBV2 and TRBJ2-7; 8 bases map to TRBD2. The material was peripheral blood, obtained on day 0 of AZD1222 vaccination. As DNA, the CDR3 is TGTGCCAGCATCCGCTCAAGGTTAGCGGGGAGCTCCTACGAGCAGTACTTC. Translated, it gives CASIRSRLAGSSYEQYF. Filled out from reference TRBV2 and TRBJ2-7, the complete variable domain reads EPEVTQTPSHQVTQMGQEVILRCVPISNHLYFYWYRQILGQKVEFLVSFYNNEISEKSEIFDDQFSVERPDGSNFTLKIRSTKLEDSAMYFCASIRSRLAGSSYEQYFGPGTRLTVT.